These 27 T cell receptor beta chains came from one sample sequenced in a study of beta chain features in type 1 diabetes. Overall study results and limits: Shorter TCRB CDR3s, moderately but significantly so, were found in Type 1 diabetes patients in all four CD4+ subsets.

No antigen is known for these receptors. Every isolated RNA sample was fully reverse transcribed, so sequencing captured expressed TCRB transcripts. The repertoire was sequenced with immunoSEQ multiplex PCR; TCRdb's copy has only in-frame clones and lacks some. Among 500,000 to 800,000 clones listed, roughly 12% were seen once. What was sequenced was naive CD4+ T cells from blood. The source of these receptors is a man aged 25-45 years with type 1 diabetes.

The chain has TRBV29-1 and TRBJ2-7; weak D call: TRBD1 (6 bases). This CDR3 contains 13 residues. CDR1 and CDR2 (germline): SQVTM, ANQGSEA. V gave up 5 bases and J gave up 6 bases, with 17 bases separating them. CDR3 sequence (DNA): TGCAGCGTTTGGGTCTCCAGGGGTGGCGAGCAGTACTTC. Amino acid sequence: CSVWVSRGGEQYF.

The chain joins TRBV4-3 to TRBJ2-3; the match to TRBD1 covers 7 bases. The CDR3 sequence is 15 residues long. Germline CDR1 is LGHNA and CDR2 is YSLEER. J was trimmed by 4 bases and V by 4 bases; bases with no gene match: 8. CDR3 residues: CASSLRQGVADTQYF. The CDR3 DNA follows: TGCGCCAGCAGCCTTAGACAGGGTGTTGCAGATACGCAGTATTTT.

Concerning this clone: One junction end does not reproduce the germline sequence, and a read error may be involved. The V and J genes are TRBV7-7 and TRBJ2-1; 9 bases are a match to TRBD2. CDR1 and CDR2 from the germline V gene are SSHAT and FNYEAQ (reference sequence). The CDR3 loop spans 15 amino acids. The CDR3 coding sequence is TGTGCTAGCAGCCCCGGCGGGACTAGCACCGATGAGCAGTTCTTC. Amino acids: CASSPGGTSTDEQFF.

V usage is TRBV6-1 and J usage is TRBJ1-2, with D possibly matching TRBD1 (5 bases). Germline CDR1 MNHNS, CDR2 SASEGT. CDR3 length equals 13 residues. Trimming removed 3 bases from V and 7 bases from J, with 12 bases in between. CDR3 DNA sequence: TGTGCCAGCAGTGACTGGGGACTGCTTGGCTACACCTTC. It is translated as CASSDWGLLGYTF.

The sample holds a few counts of this clone. The CDR3, as DNA: TGTGCCAGTAGCTTAGCCACCGACTTGGGGCCCCAGCATTTT. It is translated as CASSLATDLGPQHF. The chain recombines TRBV19 with TRBJ1-5, with D hard to call. The CDR3 extends over 14 amino acids. V shed 6 bases and J shed 9 bases, with 18 bases lying between them. CDR1 and CDR2 (germline): LNHDA, SQIVND (reference sequence).

The chain has TRBV7-9 and TRBJ1-5; 9 bases map to TRBD1. Germline V CDR1 and CDR2: SEHNR, FQNEAQ (reference sequence). This CDR3 is 18 amino acids long. V shed 3 bases, J shed 6 bases, and the junction held 15 bases outside the gene matches. The CDR3 is CASSFTTGTGTFGQPQHF. In DNA form, the CDR3 reads TGTGCCAGCAGCTTCACGACCGGGACAGGGACTTTCGGTCAGCCCCAGCATTTT.

The chain uses TRBV29-1 and TRBJ1-1; possibly TRBD1 for D (5 bases). From germline, CDR1 is SQVTM and CDR2 ANQGSEA. The CDR3 is made up of 17 amino acids. With 4 bases removed from V and 0 bases from J, the gap between germline ends came to 21 bases. This CDR3 is CSVALRADSLLNTEAFF. In DNA form, the CDR3 reads TGCAGCGTTGCCTTAAGGGCCGACAGCCTCTTGAACACTGAAGCTTTCTTT.

As for this clone: The same CDR3 arises from other DNA sequences in this sample as well. V is TRBV5-4 and J is TRBJ2-3; maybe TRBD1 (5 bases). This CDR3 is 14 amino acids long. In germline, CDR1 is SGHNT, CDR2 YYREEE (reference sequence). With 1 base removed from V and 3 bases from J, the gap between germline ends came to 9 bases. For the CDR3, the DNA is TGTGCCAGCAGCTTGCAGGGTGCTACAGATACGCAGTATTTT. This encodes CASSLQGATDTQYF.

J is TRBJ2-3 and V is TRBV7-3, with D possibly being TRBD1 (5 bases). The germline CDR1 and CDR2 sequences are SGHTA and FQGTGA. Trimming removed 5 bases at V and 6 bases at J, with 18 bases between. CDR3 length: 15 residues. The CDR3 DNA sequence: TGTGCCAGCAGCCCCTCTTCCTTAGGGGCCGATACGCAGTATTTT. It specifies CASSPSSLGADTQYF. Supplemented by reference TRBV7-3 and TRBJ2-3, the full variable domain reads GAGVSQTPSNKVTEKGKYVELRCDPISGHTALYWYRQSLGQGPEFLIYFQGTGAADDSGLPNDRFFAVRPEGSVSTLKIQRTERGDSAVYLCASSPSSLGADTQYFGPGTRLTVL.

The V and J genes are TRBV7-9 and TRBJ1-2, with D tentatively TRBD1 (6 bases). Trimming removed 1 base from V and 2 bases from J, with 8 bases in between. The germline V gene encodes CDR1 SEHNR and CDR2 FQNEAQ (reference sequence). The CDR3 covers 14 residues. The CDR3 protein is CASSLDGQNYGYTF. The CDR3 nucleotides read TGTGCCAGCAGCTTAGACGGACAGAACTATGGCTACACCTTC.

In its sample, this clone was seen a few times. The rearrangement joins TRBV28 to TRBJ2-3, with TRBD2 matching over 9 bases. This CDR3 is 15 amino acids long. The V gene end was trimmed by 7 bases and the J gene end by 5 bases; junction bases not matched to a gene: 10. The germline V gene has CDR1 MDHEN and CDR2 SYDVKM. The CDR3 nucleotides are TGTGCCAGCATCCTAGGGTCTAGCGGGGAAGATACGCAGTATTTT. Translated, it gives CASILGSSGEDTQYF.

V usage is TRBV28 and J usage is TRBJ1-2, with TRBD1 matching 8 bases. Germline values: CDR1 MDHEN, CDR2 SYDVKM. V dropped 3 bases and J dropped 8; count of bases not matched to a gene: 14. This CDR3 comprises 16 residues. In DNA form, the CDR3 reads TGTGCCAGCAGTTTGAGTGGGACCGGGACAGGCAACGGCTACACCTTC. Translation gives CASSLSGTGTGNGYTF.

This clone was seen only a few times. This rearrangement joins TRBV27 to TRBJ2-5, with 9 bases that match TRBD1. CDR1 and CDR2 from the germline V gene are MNHEY and SMNVEV (reference sequence). This CDR3 is built from 13 residues. V shed 9 bases and J 4 bases; nucleotides not matched to a gene: 6. CDR3 sequence (DNA): TGTGCCAGTTCAGACAGGGGGGTAGAGACCCAGTACTTC. It codes for CASSDRGVETQYF.

The genes are TRBV5-4 and TRBJ1-1, with D maybe TRBD1 (5 bases). This CDR3 has 16 residues. The V end lost 2 bases, the J end lost 0 bases, and 14 bases lay between the germline ends. CDR1 SGHNT and CDR2 YYREEE come from the germline V gene (reference sequence). CDR3 region: CASSLEGVGMNTEAFF. CDR3 nucleotide sequence: TGTGCCAGCAGCTTAGAAGGGGTAGGGATGAACACTGAAGCTTTCTTT.

The sample holds a few counts of this clone. The V gene is TRBV11-3, the J gene TRBJ2-5, with 12 bases lining up with TRBD2. This CDR3 is 15 amino acids long. V gave up 5 bases and J gave up 5 bases; unmatched junction bases: 6. The V gene's germline CDR1 is SGHNT and CDR2 YENEEA. CDR3 amino acids: CASSPSGGALETQYF. DNA for the CDR3: TGTGCCAGCAGCCCTAGCGGGGGGGCTTTGGAGACCCAGTACTTC.

Only a few counts were recorded for this clone. The DNA of the CDR3 is TGCGCCAGCAGCTTGGCTCCGGTTAGTGATGGAGAGACCCAGTACTTC. It is translated as CASSLAPVSDGETQYF. The rearrangement joins TRBV5-1 to TRBJ2-5; D is uncertain. V lost 0 bases, J lost 4 bases, and 16 bases lay in between. Looked up from germline, CDR1 is SGHRS and CDR2 is YFSETQ. The CDR3 length is 16 residues.

The table lists this clone with a few counts. The chain recombines TRBV7-2 with TRBJ1-4, with D possibly being TRBD1 (6 bases). Germline V gene lookup returns CDR1 SGHTA and CDR2 FQGNSA. The CDR3 is 15 amino acids. Trimming removed 5 bases from V and 8 bases from J, with 18 bases in between. The CDR3 DNA reads TGTGCCAGCAGCCCCCGGGGGGGGGCCGAGGAAAAACTGTTTTTT. Translated, it gives CASSPRGGAEEKLFF.

The chain is built from TRBV14 and TRBJ1-2, with D perhaps TRBD1 (5 bases). V lost 4 bases and J lost 0, with 18 bases in between. This CDR3 comprises 17 residues. Germline V gene lookup returns CDR1 SGHDN and CDR2 FVKESK. CDR3 DNA: TGTGCCAGCAGCCTCTCTGACAGTGTTTTCTCTAACTATGGCTACACCTTC. Protein product: CASSLSDSVFSNYGYTF.

In this sample, this clone turned up a few times. The chain links TRBV7-9 to TRBJ1-4; 10 bases agree with TRBD1. Unmatched junction bases numbered 2, after V lost 4 bases and J lost 6 bases. CDR3 size: 14 residues. Per germline, CDR1 SEHNR and CDR2 FQNEAQ (reference sequence). The CDR3 spells CASSWGQGYEKLFF. The CDR3 DNA reads as TGTGCCAGCAGCTGGGGACAGGGGTATGAAAAACTGTTTTTT.

Of note for this clone: The sample holds other DNA sequences that translate to the same CDR3. The J gene is TRBJ2-7, the V gene TRBV7-2; tentatively, D is TRBD1 (6 bases). V dropped 1 base and J dropped 1 base, with 8 bases sitting between them. The CDR3 has 14 amino acids. The germline V gene has CDR1 SGHTA and CDR2 FQGNSA. The CDR3 sequence is CASSLVQGSYEQYF. CDR3 nucleotide sequence: TGTGCCAGCAGCTTAGTCCAGGGGTCCTACGAGCAGTACTTC. The full variable domain, with the rest looked up from reference TRBV7-2 and TRBJ2-7, is GAGVSQSPSNKVTEKGKDVELRCDPISGHTALYWYRQSLGQGLEFLIYFQGNSAPDKSGLPSDRFSAERTGGSVSTLTIQRTQQEDSAVYLCASSLVQGSYEQYFGPGTRLTVT.

The rearrangement links TRBV5-6 to TRBJ1-6, with D possibly being TRBD1 (5 bases). This CDR3 is 17 amino acids long. Germline V gene data show CDR1 as SGHDT and CDR2 as YYEEEE. Deletions cut 0 bases from V and 6 bases from J, with 16 bases between. Here the CDR3 reads CASSLVRSSQGNSPLHF. The CDR3 DNA reads TGTGCCAGCAGCTTGGTTCGGAGTTCCCAGGGTAATTCACCCCTCCACTTT.

This rearrangement joins TRBV2 to TRBJ2-1; 8 bases are a match to TRBD1. The V and J ends lost 8 bases and 8 bases, in that order; junction bases with no gene match: 8. CDR1 SNHLY and CDR2 FYNNEI come from the germline V gene. The CDR3 has 13 residues. Written as DNA, the CDR3 is TGTGCCAGCCAGACAGGGGAAGTTGATGAGCAGTTCTTC. Translation gives CASQTGEVDEQFF.

This clone was counted between two and nine times. The V and J genes are TRBV2 and TRBJ1-5; unclear D gene. With 3 bases removed from V and 3 bases from J, the gap between germline ends came to 6 bases. Germline loops: CDR1 SNHLY, CDR2 FYNNEI. The CDR3 consists of 13 residues. CDR3 protein: CASSDQPNQPQHF. The CDR3 coding sequence is TGTGCCAGCAGTGACCAGCCCAATCAGCCCCAGCATTTT.

The rearrangement uses TRBV7-2 and TRBJ2-1, with D unclear. The CDR3 sequence is 12 residues long. Germline CDR1 is SGHTA and CDR2 is FQGNSA. Between the trimmed V and J ends, which lost 4 bases and 7 bases, there was a span of 8 bases. For the CDR3, the DNA is TGTGCCAGCAGCTGGTTCAGGAATGAGCAGTTCTTC. It is translated as CASSWFRNEQFF.

In this sample, this clone turned up a few times. The chain links TRBV9 to TRBJ2-3; a weak D match, TRBD2 (5 bases). CDR3 length equals 14 residues. The germline gives CDR1 SGDLS, CDR2 YYNGEE. Deletions cut 0 bases from V and 12 bases from J, with 17 bases between. The CDR3 region has the DNA TGTGCCAGCAGCGTAGGGACTCCTGCCGGCGCACAGTATTTT. Its protein is CASSVGTPAGAQYF.

V is TRBV7-2 and J is TRBJ2-7, with 9 bases fitting TRBD2. J gave up 0 bases and V 6 bases, and 3 bases lay outside the gene matches. Germline V CDR1 and CDR2: SGHTA, FQGNSA. This CDR3 contains 14 residues. The CDR3: CASRGAGGSYEQYF. CDR3 coding DNA: TGTGCCAGCAGGGGAGCGGGGGGCTCCTACGAGCAGTACTTC.

The genes are TRBV7-2 and TRBJ1-1; D not resolved. The CDR3 loop spans 15 amino acids. The V end lost 1 base, the J end lost 4 bases, and 13 bases lay between the germline ends. The germline gives CDR1 SGHTA, CDR2 FQGNSA. The CDR3 DNA is TGTGCCAGCAGCTTAGGACTGACGATGGGCACTGAAGCTTTCTTT. It encodes CASSLGLTMGTEAFF.